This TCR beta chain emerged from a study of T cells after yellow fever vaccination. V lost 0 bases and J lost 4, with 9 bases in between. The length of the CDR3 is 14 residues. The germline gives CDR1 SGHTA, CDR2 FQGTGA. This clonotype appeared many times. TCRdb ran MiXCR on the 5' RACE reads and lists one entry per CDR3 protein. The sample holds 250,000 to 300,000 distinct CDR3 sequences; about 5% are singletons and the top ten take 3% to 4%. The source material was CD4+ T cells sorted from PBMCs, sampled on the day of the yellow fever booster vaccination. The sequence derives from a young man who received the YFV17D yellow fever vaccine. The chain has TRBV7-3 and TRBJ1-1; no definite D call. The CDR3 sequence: CASSLTSGGTEAFF. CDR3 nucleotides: TGTGCCAGCAGCTTAACGAGTGGTGGCACTGAAGCTTTCTTT.